Here is one T cell receptor (beta chain) with its context. Antigen unknown. TCRdb's table, derived via immunoSEQ multiplex PCR, lists solely in-frame clones and lacks some. The data contain about 16,000 clones, around 72% of them singletons. The sample originates from a study of neoadjuvant anti-PD-1 for oral cavity cancer. About the study: Around day 43, patients without progression received a fourth nivolumab dose before surgery. Regarding the study as a whole: With a few patients per group, TCR findings need larger cohorts. Post-nivolumab, blood T cell clonality was significantly elevated in non-responders.

Trimming left V 1 base short and J 4 bases short, with 14 bases between. There are 15 residues in the CDR3. In germline, CDR1 is SGDLS, CDR2 YYNGEE. The specimen comprised PBMCs, sampled before nivolumab (anti-PD-1) treatment. This clonotype was obtained from a person aged 40 to 85 with oral cavity squamous cell carcinoma. The genes are TRBV9 and TRBJ2-5; D may be TRBD1 or TRBD2 (6 bases each). DNA of the CDR3: TGTGCCAGCAGCGTAACAGGGAGGCCGCGAGAGACCCAGTACTTC. Translation gives CASSVTGRPRETQYF.